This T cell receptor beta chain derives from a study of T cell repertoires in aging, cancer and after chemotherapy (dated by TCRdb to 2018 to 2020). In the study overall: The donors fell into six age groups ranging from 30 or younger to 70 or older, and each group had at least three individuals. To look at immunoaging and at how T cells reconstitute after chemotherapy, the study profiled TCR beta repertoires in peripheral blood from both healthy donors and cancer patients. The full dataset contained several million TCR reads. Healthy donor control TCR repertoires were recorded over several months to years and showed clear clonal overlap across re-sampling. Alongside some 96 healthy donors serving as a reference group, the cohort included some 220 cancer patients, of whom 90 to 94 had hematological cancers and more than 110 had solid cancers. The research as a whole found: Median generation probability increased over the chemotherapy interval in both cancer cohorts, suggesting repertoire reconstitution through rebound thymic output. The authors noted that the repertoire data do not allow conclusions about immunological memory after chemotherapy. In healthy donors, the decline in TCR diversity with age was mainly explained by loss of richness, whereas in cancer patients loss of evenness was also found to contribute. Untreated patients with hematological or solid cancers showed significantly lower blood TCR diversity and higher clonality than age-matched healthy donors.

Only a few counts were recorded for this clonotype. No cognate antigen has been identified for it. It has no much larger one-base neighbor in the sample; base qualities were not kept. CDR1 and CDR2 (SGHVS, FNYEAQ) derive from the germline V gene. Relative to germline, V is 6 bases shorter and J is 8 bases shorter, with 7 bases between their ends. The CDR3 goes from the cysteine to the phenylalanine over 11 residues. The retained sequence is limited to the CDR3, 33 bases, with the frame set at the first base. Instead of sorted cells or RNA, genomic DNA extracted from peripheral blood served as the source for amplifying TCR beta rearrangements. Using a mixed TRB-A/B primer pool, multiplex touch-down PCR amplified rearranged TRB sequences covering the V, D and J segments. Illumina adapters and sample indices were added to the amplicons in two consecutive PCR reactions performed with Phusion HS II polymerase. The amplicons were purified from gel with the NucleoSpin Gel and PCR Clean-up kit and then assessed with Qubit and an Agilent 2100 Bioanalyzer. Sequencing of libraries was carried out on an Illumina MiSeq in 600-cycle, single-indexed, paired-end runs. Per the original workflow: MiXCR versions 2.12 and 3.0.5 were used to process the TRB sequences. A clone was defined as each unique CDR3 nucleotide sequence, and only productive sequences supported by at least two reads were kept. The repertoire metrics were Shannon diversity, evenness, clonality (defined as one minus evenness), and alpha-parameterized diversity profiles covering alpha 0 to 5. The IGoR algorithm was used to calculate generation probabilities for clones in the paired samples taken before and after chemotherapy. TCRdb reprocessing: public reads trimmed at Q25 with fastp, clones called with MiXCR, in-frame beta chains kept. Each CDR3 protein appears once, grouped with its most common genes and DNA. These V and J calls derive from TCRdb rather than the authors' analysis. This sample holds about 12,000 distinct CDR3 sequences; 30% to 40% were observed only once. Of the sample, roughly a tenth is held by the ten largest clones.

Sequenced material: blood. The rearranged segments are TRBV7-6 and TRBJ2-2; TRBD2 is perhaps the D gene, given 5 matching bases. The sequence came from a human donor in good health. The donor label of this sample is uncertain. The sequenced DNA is TGTGCCAGCAGGGGGAGAGGGGAGCTGTTTTTT. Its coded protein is CASRGRGELFF.